The source of this T cell receptor beta chain is a study of blood T cell repertoires in COVID-19. Across the whole study: Specimens from acute and convalescent COVID-19 originated in the United States, Italy and Spain. PBMCs, B-cell-depleted T cells, or T cells provided the cDNA or gDNA that made up the material.

Per germline, CDR1 MNHEY and CDR2 SVGEGT. The CDR3 loop spans 16 amino acids. Germline trimming cut 6 bases from V and 1 base from J; bases unmatched to any gene: 7. Study processing details: Amplifying reference gene primers gave estimates of nucleated cell counts. Sequencing used immunoSEQ multiplex PCR; TCRdb keeps in-frame clones, though not all of them. Clone size and V and J calls were adopted from that table, with D and trimming inferred from the DNA. Of 200,000 to 300,000 clones listed, roughly 80% are singletons. This TCR derives from a woman aged 18-29 years with acute or convalescent COVID-19. The rearrangement uses TRBV6-2 or TRBV6-3 and TRBJ1-5; 9 nucleotides align to TRBD1. The specimen sequenced was peripheral blood. The CDR3: CASSTQGATSNQPQHF. DNA of the CDR3: TGTGCCAGCAGCACACAGGGGGCAACGAGCAATCAGCCCCAGCATTTT.